The 7 T cell receptor beta chains presented below share a single source sample, sequenced in a study of CD8+ T cells in alopecia areata listed by TCRdb under 2018. The library was generated by the immunoSEQ multiplex PCR assay. To provide template for TCR sequencing, every sample had RNA extracted and reverse transcribed into cDNA. TCRdb carries this immuneACCESS record with in-frame sequences only. Its versions omit some clonotypes, under half of them owing to an unresolved V gene in the studies checked, with the rest unexplained. The sample table holds around 80,000 clones, of which approximately 50% were seen once. Of the sample, under 6.5% falls within the top ten clones. Source material: NKG2D-high CD8+ T cells sorted from blood. Taken with the paper, the label for cell subset or site translates to: sorted CD8+ NKG2D-high blood T cells. The source of these receptors is a human donor with alopecia areata.

The chain recombines TRBV6-5 with TRBJ2-1; the D is unclear. The germline CDR1 and CDR2 sequences are MNHEY and SVGAGI. This CDR3 is 11 amino acids long. V lost 5 bases and J 8 bases, leaving 7 bases between the germline ends. The CDR3 loop is CASSTTDEQFF. In DNA, the CDR3 is TGTGCCAGCAGTACAACGGATGAGCAGTTCTTC.

V usage is TRBV27 and J usage is TRBJ2-1, with D perhaps TRBD2 (6 bases). The V end was cut by 8 bases, the J end by 4 bases, with 15 bases between. The CDR3 loop spans 14 amino acids. Germline V CDR1 and CDR2: MNHEY, SMNVEV (reference sequence). The CDR3 DNA reads TGTGCCAGCGGAAAAGGAGGGCCTTACAATGAGCAGTTCTTC. It translates to CASGKGGPYNEQFF.

As for this clone: This specimen includes other DNA sequences encoding the same CDR3. J is TRBJ2-5 and V is TRBV20-1; no definite D call. Germline V gene lookup returns CDR1 DFQATT and CDR2 SNEGSKA (reference sequence). This CDR3 contains 11 residues. V lost 1 base and J lost 5, with 5 bases in between. CDR3 DNA: TGCAGTGCTAGAGTGGGGGAGACCCAGTACTTC. As protein: CSARVGETQYF.

With regard to this clone: This sequence may be a read error, since a much larger clone differs from it by one base. The identical CDR3 is also encoded by other nucleotide sequences in the sample. The V and J genes are TRBV27 and TRBJ2-7; the D is unclear. The length of the CDR3 is 11 residues. Between the trimmed V and J ends, which lost 4 bases and 0 bases, there was a span of 1 base. CDR1 and CDR2 from the germline V gene are MNHEY and SMNVEV (reference sequence). CDR3: CASSSSYEQYF. Here the CDR3 DNA reads TGTGCCAGCAGTTCCTCCTACGAGCAGTACTTC.

The V and J genes are TRBV29-1 and TRBJ2-1, with D hard to call. Germline lookup yields CDR1 SQVTM and CDR2 ANQGSEA. The CDR3 is 16 amino acids. Trimming pared 5 bases from V and 0 bases from J, leaving 17 bases between. CDR3 residues: CSVIPRGLSSYNEQFF. The CDR3 bases are TGCAGCGTTATCCCCCGCGGTTTGAGCTCCTACAATGAGCAGTTCTTC.

This clone was detected only a few times. The junction departs from the called germline gene at one end, perhaps through a read error. V gene TRBV4-3 combines with J gene TRBJ1-2; D uncertain. Looked up from germline, CDR1 is LGHNA and CDR2 is YSLEER. CDR3 length equals 15 residues. CDR3 nucleotide sequence: TGCGCCAGCAGCCCAGTGGACGGATATGAACTTTCAATCGTCTTC. Translating gives CASSPVDGYELSIVF.

This clone was counted between two and nine times. The chain combines TRBV29-1 with TRBJ2-7, with unresolved D. Trimming took 1 base from V and 3 from J, leaving 13 bases between them. Per the germline V gene, CDR1 is SQVTM and CDR2 is ANQGSEA. This CDR3 has 14 residues. The CDR3 nucleotides are TGCAGCGTTGAAGGGTTAAGTGAAGTCTACGAGCAGTACTTC. It encodes CSVEGLSEVYEQYF.